This entry lists 27 T cell receptor beta chains sequenced from one sample in a study of shared clonotypes between healthy human individuals. TCRdb keeps only in-frame clones here, not all; method: immunoSEQ multiplex PCR. The data contain around 1,900,000 clones, around 93% of them singletons. CD45RO-negative cells were positively selected for CCR7, leaving out terminally differentiated effector memory CD45RA+ cells. Input material: naive CD8+ T cells from PBMCs. The receptor source for this set is a man between 18 and 29 years old in good health. Some clones in this sample may be carry-over from other donors' samples.

The chain combines TRBV5-5 with TRBJ1-1; TRBD1 matches 12 bases. Trimming took 0 bases from V and 4 from J; bases not matched to a gene: 10. CDR1 and CDR2 from the germline V gene are SGHKS and YYEKEE (reference sequence). The CDR3 is 18 residues long. In DNA form, the CDR3 reads TGTGCCAGCAGCTTGGCCCACGGGACAGGGGGCTTAGGCACTGAAGCTTTCTTT. Translated: CASSLAHGTGGLGTEAFF.

The chain uses TRBV7-9 and TRBJ2-7; D may match TRBD1 or TRBD2 (6 bases each). V was clipped by 6 bases and J by 5 bases, with 14 bases between them. CDR1 and CDR2 from the germline V gene are SEHNR and FQNEAQ (reference sequence). CDR3 size: 13 residues. For the CDR3, the DNA is TGTGCCAGCAGGGGAATGGGGGGCCACGAGCAGTACTTC. As protein: CASRGMGGHEQYF.

The chain links TRBV14 to TRBJ2-3; D ambiguous. The CDR3 length is 14 residues. CDR1 is SGHDN and CDR2 is FVKESK in the germline V gene. The ends were cut back, 3 bases at V and 5 bases at J, with 12 bases in the middle. Written as DNA, the CDR3 is TGTGCCAGCAGCCAGCAACTGGCTGGAGATACGCAGTATTTT. This translates into CASSQQLAGDTQYF.

The genes are TRBV19 and TRBJ2-6; no clear D gene. V lost 5 bases and J lost 1, with 21 bases in between. CDR3 length equals 19 residues. Germline lookup yields CDR1 LNHDA and CDR2 SQIVND (reference sequence). The CDR3 DNA reads TGTGCCAGTAGTGGCGTCCCGGACGGAGCGACTTCTGGGGCCAACGTCCTGACTTTC. This sequence encodes CASSGVPDGATSGANVLTF.

CDR3 sequence reads: CSVEERTGGKLYPRDSGANVLTF. CDR3 coding DNA: TGCAGCGTTGAAGAAAGGACTGGCGGGAAACTATACCCACGTGACTCTGGGGCCAACGTCCTGACTTTC. This chain uses TRBV29-1 with TRBJ2-6, with D perhaps TRBD2 (6 bases). V was clipped by 0 bases and J by 0 bases, with 30 bases between them. This CDR3 is 23 amino acids long. Germline V CDR1 and CDR2: SQVTM, ANQGSEA.

For this clone: This sample includes further DNA sequences coding for the same CDR3. The V gene is TRBV27, the J gene TRBJ2-5; D is unresolved. Looked up from germline, CDR1 is MNHEY and CDR2 is SMNVEV (reference sequence). The CDR3 covers 13 residues. V shed 1 base and J shed 2 bases, with 5 bases lying between them. The DNA for the CDR3 is TGTGCCAGCAGTTTATGGGCGCAAGAGACCCAGTACTTC. It yields the protein CASSLWAQETQYF.

This clone was seen more than once but under ten times. The rearrangement uses TRBV5-8 and TRBJ2-2, with a possible D match to TRBD2 (6 bases). Trimming cost V 3 bases and J 4 bases, with 10 bases left between them. The CDR3 totals 14 residues. Germline V gene lookup returns CDR1 SGHTS and CDR2 YDEGEE. The chain's CDR3 is CASSSLASTGELFF. In DNA, the CDR3 is TGTGCCAGCAGCTCTCTAGCGAGCACCGGGGAGCTGTTTTTT.

As regards this clone: Distinct nucleotide sequences in the sample also encode this CDR3. The chain carries TRBV7-3 and TRBJ1-1; possible D gene TRBD1, 6 bases. Trimming took off 4 bases at V and 4 bases at J, with 16 bases between the two ends. CDR1 and CDR2 from the germline V gene are SGHTA and FQGTGA. The CDR3 loop spans 15 amino acids. CDR3 DNA sequence: TGTGCCAGCAGCTCCTTAGGAGGGGGGAGCACTGAAGCTTTCTTT. Its translation is CASSSLGGGSTEAFF.

The chain is built from TRBV19 and TRBJ1-5, with D maybe TRBD1 (5 bases). The germline V gene has CDR1 LNHDA and CDR2 SQIVND (reference sequence). This CDR3 region has 14 residues. Trimming left V 3 bases short and J 9 bases short, with 15 bases between. CDR3 in amino acids: CASSILAGRPPQHF. The CDR3 region has the DNA TGTGCCAGTAGTATCTTGGCAGGGAGACCGCCCCAGCATTTT. Supplemented by reference TRBV19 and TRBJ1-5, the full variable domain reads DGGITQSPKYLFRKEGQNVTLSCEQNLNHDAMYWYRQDPGQGLRLIYYSQIVNDFQKGDIAEGYSVSREKKESFPLTVTSAQKNPTAFYLCASSILAGRPPQHFGDGTRLSIL.

This chain links TRBV2 with TRBJ2-7; D ambiguous. The CDR3 length is 14 residues. Between the trimmed V and J ends, which lost 10 bases and 3 bases, there was a span of 19 bases. The V gene's germline CDR1 is SNHLY and CDR2 FYNNEI. The CDR3 loop reads CAISSPMGYYEQYF. The CDR3 DNA reads as TGTGCCATCTCCTCCCCGATGGGTTACTACGAGCAGTACTTC.

J is TRBJ2-3 and V is TRBV4-1, with a possible D match to TRBD2 (6 bases). The germline CDR1 and CDR2 sequences are MGHRA and YSYEKL. Trimming left V 1 base short and J 4 bases short, with 18 bases between. The CDR3 spans 17 residues. The CDR3: CASSQGNLAGMADTQYF. In DNA form, the CDR3 reads TGCGCCAGCAGCCAAGGAAATTTGGCGGGGATGGCAGATACGCAGTATTTT.

The chain employs TRBV27 and TRBJ2-7; TRBD2 is a possible D gene (6 bases). The CDR3 extends over 12 amino acids. Trimming took 4 bases from V and 6 from J, leaving 10 bases between them. CDR1 is MNHEY and CDR2 is SMNVEV in the germline V gene (reference sequence). CDR3: CASSSGTREQYF. The CDR3 DNA sequence: TGTGCCAGCAGTTCCGGGACTCGCGAGCAGTACTTC.

Turning to this clone: The same CDR3 can be traced to other DNA sequences in this sample. The gene calls are TRBV13 and TRBJ1-1, with a tentative D call TRBD1 (5 bases). The CDR3 loop spans 13 amino acids. Germline CDR1 PRHDT, CDR2 FYEKMQ (reference sequence). Trimming took off 2 bases at V and 1 base at J, with 5 bases between the two ends. In DNA form, the CDR3 reads TGTGCCAGCAGCTTAAGGGGGAACACTGAAGCTTTCTTT. This sequence encodes CASSLRGNTEAFF.

This clone was observed a single time. Here the CDR3 reads CASTTRTGLYEQYF. CDR3 nucleotides: TGTGCCAGCACCACTAGGACGGGACTCTACGAGCAGTACTTC. V gene TRBV6-6 combines with J gene TRBJ2-7; tentatively, D is TRBD2 (6 bases). Germline-derived CDR1 and CDR2 are MNHNY and SVGAGI (reference sequence). The CDR3 spans 14 residues. The V and J ends lost 7 bases and 3 bases respectively, with 16 bases between them.

Worth noting for this clone: Within the sample, other DNA sequences also encode this same CDR3. The chain is built from TRBV4-1 and TRBJ2-7; weak D call: TRBD1 (7 bases). Trimming pared 4 bases from V and 5 bases from J, leaving 9 bases between. There are 12 residues in the CDR3. Per germline, CDR1 MGHRA and CDR2 YSYEKL. CDR3 in amino acids: CASSPRGDEQYF. CDR3 DNA sequence: TGCGCCAGCAGCCCCAGGGGGGACGAGCAGTACTTC.

The V call is TRBV7-9, the J call TRBJ2-7; perhaps TRBD2 as D (6 bases). Trimming took 10 bases from V and 0 from J, leaving 16 bases between them. Germline CDR1 and CDR2: SEHNR and FQNEAQ (reference sequence). The CDR3 spans 14 residues. CDR3 sequence reads: CAIPGLSSSYEQYF. The CDR3 DNA is TGTGCCATCCCGGGACTTTCGAGCTCCTACGAGCAGTACTTC.

The V call is TRBV29-1, the J call TRBJ2-1; 12 positions match TRBD2. Germline V gene lookup returns CDR1 SQVTM and CDR2 ANQGSEA. This CDR3 has 14 residues. Trimming removed 4 bases from V and 9 bases from J; junction bases left unmatched: 7. CDR3 loop: CSVALAGGAREQFF. The CDR3 DNA follows: TGCAGCGTTGCCCTAGCGGGAGGGGCGCGTGAGCAGTTCTTC.

V usage is TRBV27 and J usage is TRBJ1-1; D gene unclear. The CDR3 covers 13 residues. V dropped 6 bases and J dropped 1 base, with 9 bases sitting between them. Germline V CDR1 and CDR2: MNHEY, SMNVEV (reference sequence). The CDR3 loop reads CASSWTANTEAFF. The DNA of the CDR3 is TGTGCCAGCAGCTGGACTGCGAACACTGAAGCTTTCTTT.

The chain couples TRBV19 to TRBJ1-1; D is ambiguous. In germline, CDR1 is LNHDA, CDR2 SQIVND (reference sequence). The ends were cut back, 5 bases at V and 7 bases at J, with 17 bases in the middle. This CDR3 spans 14 amino acids. CDR3 nucleotides: TGTGCCAGTAGTCCGCGACCTGTGGGGAGTGAAGCTTTCTTT. It is translated as CASSPRPVGSEAFF.

The CDR3 DNA reads as TGTGCCAGCAGCTACTCCCTGGTGTACGAGCAGTACTTC. It translates to CASSYSLVYEQYF. J is TRBJ2-7 and V is TRBV2; D gene ambiguous. The CDR3 spans 13 residues. V was clipped by 6 bases and J by 4 bases, with 13 bases between them. Germline V gives CDR1 SNHLY, CDR2 FYNNEI.

This clone came up once. Other DNA variants within this sample encode the same CDR3. The V and J genes are TRBV9 and TRBJ1-2, with D uncertain. The length of the CDR3 is 12 residues. Germline CDR1 reads SGDLS; CDR2 reads YYNGEE. V lost 4 bases, J lost 5 bases, and 9 bases lay in between. Here the CDR3 reads CASSPPSYGYTF. The CDR3 DNA is TGTGCCAGCAGCCCCCCGAGTTATGGCTACACCTTC. Looking up the rest from reference TRBV9 and TRBJ1-2 gives the full variable domain: DSGVTQTPKHLITATGQRVTLRCSPRSGDLSVYWYQQSLDQGLQFLIQYYNGEERAKGNILERFSAQQFPDLHSELNLSSLELGDSALYFCASSPPSYGYTFGSGTRLTVV.

The V and J genes are TRBV29-1 and TRBJ2-2; D not resolved. This CDR3 is built from 13 residues. Germline values: CDR1 SQVTM, CDR2 ANQGSEA. Trimming took 7 bases from V and 0 from J, leaving 9 bases between them. CDR3 in DNA: TGCAGCGCCCGGCAGTCGAACACCGGGGAGCTGTTTTTT. It yields the protein CSARQSNTGELFF.

The V call is TRBV5-6, the J call TRBJ2-7, with a weak D call TRBD1 (6 bases). From germline, CDR1 is SGHDT and CDR2 YYEEEE. This CDR3 is built from 16 residues. The V and J ends lost 0 bases and 3 bases respectively, with 16 bases between them. The CDR3, as DNA: TGTGCCAGCAGCTTGGCGAAGGGGACACTTATCTACGAGCAGTACTTC. Protein: CASSLAKGTLIYEQYF.

The J gene is TRBJ2-5, the V gene TRBV28, with TRBD2 matching 11 bases. Germline CDR1 MDHEN, CDR2 SYDVKM. The CDR3 sequence is 16 residues long. V dropped 7 bases and J dropped 2; count of bases not matched to a gene: 9. CDR3 in DNA: TGTGCCAGCACCCGGGGCGTAGCGGGGGGGCAAGAGACCCAGTACTTC. It specifies CASTRGVAGGQETQYF.

V gene TRBV19 combines with J gene TRBJ2-7; 10 bases map to TRBD2. Per germline, CDR1 LNHDA and CDR2 SQIVND (reference sequence). Unmatched junction bases numbered 7, after V lost 5 bases and J lost 6 bases. The CDR3 runs 14 residues. The CDR3 DNA reads as TGTGCCAGTAGTCCCGAAGCGGGAGGGCTCGAGCAGTACTTC. Its translation: CASSPEAGGLEQYF.

The chain links TRBV28 to TRBJ2-5, with D possibly being TRBD2 (6 bases). Germline-derived CDR1 and CDR2 are MDHEN and SYDVKM. This CDR3 region has 14 residues. V was trimmed by 4 bases and J by 5 bases, leaving 14 bases between them. This chain's CDR3 is CASSSSSAAETQYF. For the CDR3, the DNA is TGTGCCAGCAGTTCGTCTAGCGCGGCGGAGACCCAGTACTTC.

This chain joins TRBV9 and TRBJ1-2; D might be TRBD1 (5 bases). The V gene's germline CDR1 is SGDLS and CDR2 YYNGEE. This CDR3 region has 17 residues. V was pared by 4 bases and J by 4 bases, with 23 bases between. This chain's CDR3 is CASSPLRMGGHPYGYTF. The CDR3 bases are TGTGCCAGCAGCCCGTTAAGGATGGGAGGACATCCCTATGGCTACACCTTC.